This is a list of T cell receptor beta chains from one sample in a study of T cell responses to AZD1222 COVID-19 vaccine. Assay: immunoSEQ multiplex PCR; the TCRdb copy retains only in-frame clones and omits some. The data hold more than 85,000 clones, with about 91% observed a single time. The sequenced sample was peripheral blood, obtained 28 days after the second AZD1222 dose. Receptors were obtained from an adult who received the AZD1222 COVID-19 vaccine. CDR3s include the opening cysteine and the closing phenylalanine or tryptophan.

TRBV10-3,CAISDGDRAYEQYF
TRBV3-1/TRBV3-2,CASSQDLPGTYEQYF
TRBV19,CASRRGTNTGELFF
TRBV7-9,CASSLGDYGYTF
TRBV7-3,CASSLWTPQGRHEQYF
TRBV7-2,CASSLSSQRSYTF
TRBV19,CASSTIGLAGGDNEQFF
TRBV6-2/TRBV6-3,CASSQDRGISAFKFF
TRBV11-3,CASSLEGWGQGRTGELFF
TRBV27,CASSSDRGNSPLHF
TRBV27,CASSMTSGSLNEQYF
TRBV27,CASSFYVGQGPYEQYF
TRBV3-1/TRBV3-2,CASSQGAWGPNTEAFF
TRBV6-5,CASMGQGNTGELFF
TRBV9,CASSVGVSLAGAEQFF
TRBV5-1,CASSPGLRGDDEKLFF
TRBV24-1,CATRKGQGGEAFF
TRBV5-1,CASSLTGTGDYTF
TRBV7-2,CASSLAGQPQHF
TRBV3-1/TRBV3-2,CASSQDAVVTQYF
TRBV30,CAWSRLTTEAFF
TRBV7-2,CASSLSPGTKGYTF
TRBV6-6,CASSYAGNPTQQYF
TRBV27,CASSLSSVGELFF
TRBV5-4,CASSPVMGGELFF
TRBV11-2,CASSFAGGGSTGELFF
TRBV6-5,CASSTLDYEQYF
TRBV5-1,CASQEPGQKNEQYF
TRBV9,CASSGAGTFSSPNYGYTF
TRBV28,CASSPNRVEAFF
TRBV5-1,CASSLERYTEAFF